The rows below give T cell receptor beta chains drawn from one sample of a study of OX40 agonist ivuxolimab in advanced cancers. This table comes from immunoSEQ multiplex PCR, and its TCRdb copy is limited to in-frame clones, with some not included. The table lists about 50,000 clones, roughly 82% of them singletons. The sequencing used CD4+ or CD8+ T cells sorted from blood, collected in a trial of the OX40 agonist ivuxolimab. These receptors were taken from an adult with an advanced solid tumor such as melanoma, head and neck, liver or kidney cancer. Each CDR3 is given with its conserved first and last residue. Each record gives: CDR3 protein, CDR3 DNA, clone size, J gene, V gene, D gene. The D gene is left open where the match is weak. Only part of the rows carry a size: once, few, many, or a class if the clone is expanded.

CASSQQGQGIGYTF	TGCGCCAGCAGCCAACAGGGACAGGGAATAGGCTACACCTTC	.	TRBJ1-2	TRBV4-3	TRBD1
CASSPWSPVESSKNIQYF	TGTGCCAGCAGTCCGTGGAGCCCCGTGGAAAGCTCCAAAAACATTCAGTACTTC	.	TRBJ2-4	TRBV28	.
CASSLSSLGETQYF	TGCGCCAGCAGCTTGTCGAGTCTCGGAGAGACCCAGTACTTC	.	TRBJ2-5	TRBV5-1	.
CASSGQGTYEQYF	TGTGCCAGCAGTGGACAGGGCACCTACGAGCAGTACTTC	.	TRBJ2-7	TRBV6-5	TRBD1
CASSSSLFPEAFF	TGTGCCAGCAGTTCCTCCCTGTTCCCTGAAGCTTTCTTT	.	TRBJ1-1	TRBV6-1	.
CASSQGTVGGFNYGYTF	TGCGCCAGCAGCCAAGGGACAGTAGGGGGATTTAACTATGGCTACACCTTC	.	TRBJ1-2	TRBV4-3	.
CASSLGTAGAYEQYF	TGTGCCAGCAGCCTAGGGACAGCCGGGGCGTACGAGCAGTACTTC	once	TRBJ2-7	TRBV11-3	TRBD1
CASSLENTQETQYF	TGTGCCAGCAGCTTAGAAAATACTCAAGAGACCCAGTACTTC	.	TRBJ2-5	TRBV7-8	.
CASSTPRTGGLSRAFF	TGTGCCAGTAGTACACCCCGGACAGGGGGCCTCTCGCGGGCTTTCTTT	.	TRBJ1-1	TRBV19	TRBD1
CASSGQGSVNSPLHF	TGTGCCAGCAGCGGACAGGGGTCGGTAAATTCACCCCTCCACTTT	once	TRBJ1-6	TRBV9	TRBD1
CASSTQGYDYGYTF	TGTGCCAGCAGCACCCAGGGGTACGACTATGGCTACACCTTC	.	TRBJ1-2	TRBV11-3	.
CASSIVHQNTEAFF	TGTGCCAGTAGTATTGTACATCAGAACACTGAAGCTTTCTTT	.	TRBJ1-1	TRBV19	.
CASSERRNEQFF	TGTGCCAGCAGTGAAAGGCGCAATGAGCAGTTCTTC	.	TRBJ2-1	TRBV6-1	.
CSAAPGLSSEKLFF	TGCAGCGCCGCCCCCGGACTTTCCAGTGAAAAACTGTTTTTT	.	TRBJ1-4	TRBV29-1	.
CASSLNVGGVPSGNEQFF	TGTGCCAGCAGCTTAAACGTCGGGGGGGTCCCTTCTGGGAATGAGCAGTTCTTC	.	TRBJ2-1	TRBV7-3	TRBD2
CSVHRGAGFSDTQYF	TGCAGCGTCCACCGGGGGGCAGGATTCTCAGATACGCAGTATTTT	.	TRBJ2-3	TRBV29-1	.
CARTAASSGNTIYF	TGTGCCCGGACAGCGGCGAGCTCTGGAAACACCATATATTTT	once	TRBJ1-3	TRBV30	.
CASSLGMNAGELFF	TGTGCCAGCAGTCTGGGTATGAACGCCGGGGAGCTGTTTTTT	few	TRBJ2-2	TRBV6-5	.
CASSPGTGDRPQHF	TGTGCCAGCTCACCCGGGACAGGGGATCGGCCCCAGCATTTT	.	TRBJ1-5	TRBV18	TRBD1
CASSLGLAGPDTQYF	TGTGCCAGCAGCTTGGGACTAGCGGGGCCAGATACGCAGTATTTT	.	TRBJ2-3	TRBV9	TRBD2
CASSVQQVYSNQPQHF	TGTGCCAGTAGTGTGCAGCAGGTTTATAGCAATCAGCCCCAGCATTTT	.	TRBJ1-5	TRBV19	.
CASSRGGTVPYEQYF	TGTGCCAGCAGCCGAGGGGGGACGGTGCCCTACGAGCAGTACTTC	.	TRBJ2-7	TRBV7-9	.
CAWSESHGSGYTF	TGTGCCTGGAGTGAGTCACATGGGAGTGGCTACACCTTC	.	TRBJ1-2	TRBV30	.
CASSQDRHGNTIYF	TGTGCCAGCAGTCAAGACAGGCATGGAAACACCATATATTTT	.	TRBJ1-3	TRBV14	.
CAIQYQETQYF	TGTGCCATCCAGTACCAAGAGACCCAGTACTTC	once	TRBJ2-5	TRBV7-9	.
CASSLTTGVNNSPLHF	TGTGCCAGCAGCCTCACGACAGGGGTCAATAATTCACCCCTCCACTTT	once	TRBJ1-6	TRBV7-2	TRBD1
CAISSDSYGYTF	TGTGCCATCAGTTCAGACAGTTATGGCTACACCTTC	few	TRBJ1-2	TRBV10-3	.
CASSPINRGVNEKLFF	TGTGCCAGCAGTCCCATTAACAGGGGGGTAAATGAAAAACTGTTTTTT	.	TRBJ1-4	TRBV28	TRBD1
CASRSSSPTDTQYF	TGTGCCAGCAGATCTAGTAGCCCCACAGATACGCAGTATTTT	.	TRBJ2-3	TRBV6-5	.
CASSRDSYGYEQYF	TGTGCCAGCAGCCGTGACTCCTATGGCTACGAGCAGTACTTC	.	TRBJ2-7	TRBV7-9	.
CASSFDRAGGTDTQYF	TGTGCCAGCAGCTTCGACAGGGCGGGCGGCACAGATACGCAGTATTTT	.	TRBJ2-3	TRBV21-1	.
CAISDWASNQPQHF	TGTGCCATCAGTGATTGGGCAAGCAATCAGCCCCAGCATTTT	few	TRBJ1-5	TRBV10-3	.
CSVAPISTSGQETQYF	TGCAGCGTTGCCCCCATCTCAACTAGCGGGCAAGAGACCCAGTACTTC	.	TRBJ2-5	TRBV29-1	TRBD2
CASSPRADQETQYF	TGTGCCAGCAGTCCCCGAGCGGATCAAGAGACCCAGTACTTC	.	TRBJ2-5	TRBV6-4	.
CASSLLAGGGKTQYF	TGTGCCAGCAGCTTGTTAGCGGGGGGCGGGAAGACCCAGTACTTC	.	TRBJ2-5	TRBV7-6	TRBD2
CASIWSGGSGDTQYF	TGTGCCAGCATTTGGAGCGGGGGCTCGGGGGATACGCAGTATTTT	.	TRBJ2-3	TRBV2	TRBD2
CASSYAGTADNEQFF	TGCGCCAGCAGCTATGCCGGGACGGCCGACAATGAGCAGTTCTTC	.	TRBJ2-1	TRBV5-1	.
CASSAKAGAVTDTQYF	TGTGCCAGCAGTGCAAAAGCGGGGGCCGTCACAGATACGCAGTATTTT	.	TRBJ2-3	TRBV6-1	TRBD2
CASSPRTSGGRYQETQYF	TGTGCTAGCAGCCCCCGGACTAGCGGGGGCCGGTACCAAGAGACCCAGTACTTC	.	TRBJ2-5	TRBV7-7	TRBD2
CSVRGTGGYEQYF	TGCAGCGTCCGGGGGACAGGGGGCTACGAGCAGTACTTC	.	TRBJ2-7	TRBV29-1	TRBD1
CAAHGRRTLYEQYF	TGTGCCGCCCACGGGAGAAGGACACTCTACGAGCAGTACTTC	once	TRBJ2-7	TRBV28	.
CASSLAGTDPIGTDTQYF	TGTGCCAGCAGCTTGGCGGGGACAGATCCGATTGGCACAGATACGCAGTATTTT	.	TRBJ2-3	TRBV5-4	TRBD1
CASTNGQNTEAFF	TGTGCCAGCACCAATGGACAGAACACTGAAGCTTTCTTT	few	TRBJ1-1	TRBV2	.
CASSLTGDTGELFF	TGCGCCAGCAGCCTTACAGGGGATACCGGGGAGCTGTTTTTT	few	TRBJ2-2	TRBV4-3	TRBD1
CASSPRRGVEETQYF	TGTGCCAGCAGCCCGAGGCGGGGGGTAGAAGAGACCCAGTACTTC	.	TRBJ2-5	TRBV13	TRBD2
CASSSPRWPQHF	TGTGCCAGCAGTTCCCCCCGGTGGCCCCAGCATTTT	.	TRBJ1-5	TRBV28	.
CASGTGSSPLHF	TGTGCCAGCGGCACTGGAAGCTCACCCCTCCACTTT	.	TRBJ1-6	TRBV7-9	.
CASSAGYSEQYF	TGTGCCAGCAGCGCGGGGTATTCAGAGCAGTACTTC	.	TRBJ2-7	TRBV7-2	.
CAWSVDGRSPLHF	TGTGCCTGGAGTGTAGACGGAAGATCACCCCTCCACTTT	.	TRBJ1-6	TRBV30	.
CASRRMENEKLFF	TGTGCCAGCAGGCGGATGGAAAATGAAAAACTGTTTTTT	.	TRBJ1-4	TRBV6-1	.
CASSGTSGSNTGELFF	TGTGCCAGCAGCGGGACTAGCGGGAGCAACACCGGGGAGCTGTTTTTT	.	TRBJ2-2	TRBV7-9	TRBD2
CASSLRLEGPQHF	TGTGCCAGCAGTTTGCGCCTCGAGGGGCCCCAGCATTTT	.	TRBJ1-5	TRBV28	.
CASSGLWDTQYF	TGTGCCAGCAGCGGACTATGGGATACGCAGTATTTT	.	TRBJ2-3	TRBV9	.
CASSFEGNQPQHF	TGTGCCAGTAGCTTCGAAGGGAATCAGCCCCAGCATTTT	few	TRBJ1-5	TRBV19	.
CASSLRATNEKLFF	TGCGCCAGCAGCTTAAGGGCCACTAATGAAAAACTGTTTTTT	few	TRBJ1-4	TRBV5-1	.
CASSLGGLAGTQYF	TGTGCCAGCAGCTTAGGAGGACTAGCGGGGACCCAGTACTTC	.	TRBJ2-5	TRBV7-2	TRBD2
CASRLSGHYYEQYF	TGTGCCAGCAGGTTATCGGGACATTACTACGAGCAGTACTTC	.	TRBJ2-7	TRBV6-1	.